This TCR beta chain is from a study of blood T cell repertoires in COVID-19. Study-wide background: Spain, Italy and the United States supplied samples that represented acute and convalescent COVID-19. T cells, B-cell-depleted T cells, or PBMCs supplied cDNA or gDNA.

Produced via immunoSEQ multiplex PCR; TCRdb's table is partial and in-frame only. The data show about 64,000 clones, just over 85% seen once. This clone has just one count. The sample consisted of peripheral blood. The TCR was taken from a woman aged 60 to 75 with COVID-19, enrolled during active disease.

DNA of the CDR3: TGTGCCAGCAGCCCAGGGGGCGGGTACTACGAGCAGTACTTC. Translation gives CASSPGGGYYEQYF. The V and J genes are TRBV7-9 and TRBJ2-7, with 8 positions matching TRBD1. V was clipped by 5 bases and J by 3 bases; unmatched bases: 6. CDR1 and CDR2 (germline): SEHNR, FQNEAQ (reference sequence). The CDR3 totals 14 residues.